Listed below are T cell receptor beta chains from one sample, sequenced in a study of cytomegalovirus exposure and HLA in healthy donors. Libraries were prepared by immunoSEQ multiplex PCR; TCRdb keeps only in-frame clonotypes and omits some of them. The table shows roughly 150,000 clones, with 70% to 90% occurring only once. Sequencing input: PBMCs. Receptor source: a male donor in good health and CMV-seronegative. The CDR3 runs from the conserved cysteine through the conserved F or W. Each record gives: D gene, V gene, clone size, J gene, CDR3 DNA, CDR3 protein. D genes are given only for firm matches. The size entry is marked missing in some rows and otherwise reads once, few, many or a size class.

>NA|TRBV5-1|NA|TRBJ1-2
TGCGCCAGCAGCTTTGGCCAGTCCTATGGCTACACCTTC
CASSFGQSYGYTF
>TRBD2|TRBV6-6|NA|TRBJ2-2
TGTGCCAGCAGTTTTACTTCGGGGGGGATCGCCGGGGAGCTGTTTTTT
CASSFTSGGIAGELFF
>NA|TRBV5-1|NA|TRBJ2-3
TGCGCCAGCAGCCCGGGTGGCGGATTCAGCACAGATACGCAGTATTTT
CASSPGGGFSTDTQYF
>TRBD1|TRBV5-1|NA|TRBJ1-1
TGCGCCAGCAGCCCGCGGACAGGGCGGAACACTGAAGCTTTCTTT
CASSPRTGRNTEAFF
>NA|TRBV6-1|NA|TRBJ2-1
TGTGCCAGCAGTGATAACTACAATGAGCAGTTCTTC
CASSDNYNEQFF
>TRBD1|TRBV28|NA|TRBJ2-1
TGTGCCAGCAATACAGGGGTGAGGTACAATGAGCAGTTCTTC
CASNTGVRYNEQFF
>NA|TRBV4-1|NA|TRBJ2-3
TGCGCCAGCAGCCTCCTCCCCTTGGGGCCAGAGAGCACAGATACGCAGTATTTT
CASSLLPLGPESTDTQYF
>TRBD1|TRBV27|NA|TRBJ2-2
TGTGCCAGCAGTTACAGGGGAAGCGGGGAGCTGTTTTTT
CASSYRGSGELFF
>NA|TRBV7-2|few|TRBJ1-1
TGTGCCAGCAGCGGAACCAGGGCGAACACTGAAGCTTTCTTT
CASSGTRANTEAFF
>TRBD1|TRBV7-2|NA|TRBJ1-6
TGTGCCAGCAGCTTAAGGGGACAGGGGGGGAATTCACCCCTCCACTTT
CASSLRGQGGNSPLHF
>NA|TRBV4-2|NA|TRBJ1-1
TGTGCCAGCAGCCTAAGGGCAGGGGTGAACACTGAAGCTTTCTTT
CASSLRAGVNTEAFF
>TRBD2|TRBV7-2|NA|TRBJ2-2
TGTGCCAGCAGCTTAGCCCCAGTTCTGGCGGGGGGGAACACCGGGGAGCTGTTTTTT
CASSLAPVLAGGNTGELFF
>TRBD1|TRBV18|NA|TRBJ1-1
TGTGCCAGCTCACGCGACAGGGACGGGTGGGACACTGAAGCTTTCTTT
CASSRDRDGWDTEAFF
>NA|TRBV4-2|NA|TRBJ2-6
TGTGCCAGCAGCCAAGATCCGGGTGGAAGGGGCTCTGGGGCCAACGTCCTGACTTTC
CASSQDPGGRGSGANVLTF
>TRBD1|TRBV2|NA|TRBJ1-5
TGTGCCAGCAGTGAAGGGACCAGACAGGGGGCCCAGCCCCAGCATTTT
CASSEGTRQGAQPQHF
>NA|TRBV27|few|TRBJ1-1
TGTGCCAGCGCCCCCGGACAGCTGAACACTGAAGCTTTCTTT
CASAPGQLNTEAFF
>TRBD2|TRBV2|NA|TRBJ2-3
TGTGCCAGCAAGCGGGGGACTAGCGTCACAGATACGCAGTATTTT
CASKRGTSVTDTQYF
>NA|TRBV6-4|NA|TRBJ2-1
TGTGCCAGCAGTGAGGGGCGGGGGCCTTACAAGTTCTTC
CASSEGRGPYKFF
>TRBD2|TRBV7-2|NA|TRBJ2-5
TGTGCCAGCAGCATCAGCGGGAGCGGGGAGACCCAGTACTTC
CASSISGSGETQYF
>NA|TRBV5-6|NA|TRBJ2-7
TGTGCCAGCAGCCTCGTTGGGGGCAACCCCTACGAGCAGTACTTC
CASSLVGGNPYEQYF
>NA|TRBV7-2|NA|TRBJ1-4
TGTGCCAGCAGCTTAGACAGATCAAATGAAAAACTGTTTTTT
CASSLDRSNEKLFF
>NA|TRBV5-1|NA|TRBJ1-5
TGCGCCAGCAGCGCTCACCCGGGGGGCAATCAGCCCCAGCATTTT
CASSAHPGGNQPQHF
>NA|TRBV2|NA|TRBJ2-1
TGTGCCAGCAGTGAAGCAGGGCGGGCGGGGAGAGGTGAGCAGTTCTTC
CASSEAGRAGRGEQFF
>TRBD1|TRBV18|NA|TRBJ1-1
TGTGCCAGCTCACCACTCGGGACAGGGGACTTTGGGAACACTGAAGCTTTCTTT
CASSPLGTGDFGNTEAFF
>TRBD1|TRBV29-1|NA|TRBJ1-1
TGCAGCGCCGTACGAAGGGGGCCCGGGACAGGGGCACGGATGAACACTGAAGCTTTCTTT
CSAVRRGPGTGARMNTEAFF
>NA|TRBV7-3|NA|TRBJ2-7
TGTGCCAGCAGCTTAAGGGGCCCCTACGAGCAGTACTTC
CASSLRGPYEQYF
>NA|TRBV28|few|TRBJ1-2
TGTGCCAGCCGATCAGGGGACTATGGCTACACCTTC
CASRSGDYGYTF
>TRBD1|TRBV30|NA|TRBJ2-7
TGTGCCTGGGAGGGACAGGGGATCTACGAGCAGTACTTC
CAWEGQGIYEQYF
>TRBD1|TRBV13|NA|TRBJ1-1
TGTGCCAGCAGCTCACTGACAGGGGCTACTGAAGCTTTCTTT
CASSSLTGATEAFF
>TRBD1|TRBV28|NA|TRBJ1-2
TGTGCCAGCAGTTTAGCAGGGGGCGCGGGGGGCTACACCTTC
CASSLAGGAGGYTF
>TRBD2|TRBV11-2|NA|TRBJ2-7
TGTGCCAGCAGCCCCACTAGCGGGAGCGCTCATTCCTACGAGCAGTACTTC
CASSPTSGSAHSYEQYF
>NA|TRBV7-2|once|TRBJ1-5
TGTGCCAGCAGCAGCAACAATCAGCCCCAGCATTTT
CASSSNNQPQHF
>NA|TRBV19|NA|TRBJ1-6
TGTGCCAGTAGTATCGCCCGACAGGCGAGCTCCTATAATTCACCCCTCCACTTT
CASSIARQASSYNSPLHF
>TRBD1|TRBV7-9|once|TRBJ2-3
TGTGCCAGCAGCTTGGGGGACAGCCGCACAGATACGCAGTATTTT
CASSLGDSRTDTQYF
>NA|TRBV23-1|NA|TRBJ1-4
TGCGCCAGCAGTCATTGTGGGCCCCAGGGGACTAATGAAAAACTGTTTTTT
CASSHCGPQGTNEKLFF